One and the same sample provided the 28 T cell receptor beta chains below, sequenced in a study of cytomegalovirus exposure and HLA in healthy donors. The study ran its PCR with 60 Vbeta and 13 Jbeta primers. Libraries were prepared by immunoSEQ multiplex PCR; TCRdb keeps only in-frame clonotypes and omits some of them. There are around 120,000 clones in the sample; around 81% occur only once, and 0.6% to 0.7% lies in the top ten. Input material: PBMCs. These receptors were obtained from a man aged 18 to 29 in good health and CMV-seronegative.

This clone was seen only once. The J gene is TRBJ1-2, the V gene TRBV14; TRBD1 aligns across 7 bases. The CDR3 is made up of 14 amino acids. V lost 4 bases to trimming and J lost 7 bases; unmatched junction nucleotides: 9. The germline CDR1 and CDR2 sequences are SGHDN and FVKESK. Written as DNA, the CDR3 is TGTGCCAGCAGCCGCCTACAGGGGTCCTTTGGCTACACCTTC. This sequence encodes CASSRLQGSFGYTF. Full variable domain (missing parts from reference TRBV14 and TRBJ1-2): EAGVTQFPSHSVIEKGQTVTLRCDPISGHDNLYWYRRVMGKEIKFLLHFVKESKQDESGMPNNRFLAERTGGTYSTLKVQPAELEDSGVYFCASSRLQGSFGYTFGSGTRLTVV.

The genes are TRBV5-6 and TRBJ1-3; possibly TRBD1 for D (6 bases). This CDR3 region has 15 residues. Trimming stripped 2 bases from V and 3 bases from J, with 12 bases between. Germline CDR1 is SGHDT and CDR2 is YYEEEE. The CDR3 sequence is CASSFRGAGGNTIYF. Written as DNA, the CDR3 is TGTGCCAGCAGCTTTCGGGGGGCTGGTGGAAACACCATATATTTT.

The rearrangement joins TRBV11-2 to TRBJ1-1; maybe TRBD1 (6 bases). The CDR3 loop spans 13 amino acids. Germline assignment: CDR1 SGHAT and CDR2 FQNNGV. V was shortened by 5 bases and J by 8 bases, with 15 bases between the two germline ends. In DNA, the CDR3 is TGTGCCAGCAGCCTCGGTATGGGGGCGGAAGCTTTCTTT. As protein: CASSLGMGAEAFF.

This clone has more than one count but fewer than ten. V usage is TRBV7-9 and J usage is TRBJ2-1; 10 positions match TRBD2. Germline V gene lookup returns CDR1 SEHNR and CDR2 FQNEAQ (reference sequence). Trimming removed 1 base from V and 3 bases from J; junction bases left unmatched: 12. CDR3 size: 19 residues. As DNA, the CDR3 is TGTGCCAGCAGCTTAGGGGGTAGCGGGGGGCCCCGGGGCTACAATGAGCAGTTCTTC. Its protein product is CASSLGGSGGPRGYNEQFF.

The V and J genes are TRBV4-1 and TRBJ2-7; D is possibly TRBD1 (6 bases). Trimming left V 4 bases short and J 4 bases short, with 8 bases between. The length of the CDR3 is 12 residues. CDR1 is MGHRA, CDR2 YSYEKL, per germline. This chain's CDR3 is CASSRQGYEQYF. The CDR3 nucleotides read TGCGCCAGCAGCCGGCAGGGGTACGAGCAGTACTTC.

This clone was detected only once. The chain employs TRBV28 and TRBJ1-1, with 7 bases aligning to TRBD1. Per germline, CDR1 MDHEN and CDR2 SYDVKM. Unmatched junction bases numbered 22, after V lost 7 bases and J lost 2 bases. This CDR3 comprises 19 residues. In nucleotides, the CDR3 is TGTGCCAGCAACATTGGCGGATTTGCGGGGACAGATCTTAACACTGAAGCTTTCTTT. As protein: CASNIGGFAGTDLNTEAFF.

J is TRBJ1-4 and V is TRBV7-9; D unclear. This CDR3 has 14 amino acids. V dropped 5 bases and J dropped 7 bases, with 14 bases sitting between them. Germline V lookup: CDR1 SEHNR, CDR2 FQNEAQ (reference sequence). CDR3 coding DNA: TGTGCCAGCAGCCCCCGACTGAGCGCTGAAAAACTGTTTTTT. Residues: CASSPRLSAEKLFF.

V and J are TRBV27 and TRBJ2-5; TRBD2 agrees at 8 bases. This CDR3 is 15 amino acids long. The germline V gene encodes CDR1 MNHEY and CDR2 SMNVEV (reference sequence). The J segment lost 1 base and the V segment lost 1 base, leaving 2 bases of the junction unmatched. Written as DNA, the CDR3 is TGTGCCAGCAGTTTATACGGGACTAGCCAAGAGACCCAGTACTTC. Its translation: CASSLYGTSQETQYF.

Regarding this clone: Other nucleotide sequences in the sample specify the same CDR3. The chain carries TRBV2 and TRBJ2-1; 7 bases map to TRBD2. CDR1 SNHLY and CDR2 FYNNEI come from the germline V gene. Trimming cost V 3 bases and J 6 bases; bases outside gene matches: 5. The length of the CDR3 is 14 residues. For the CDR3, the DNA is TGTGCCAGCAGTGAGCGGGGGAGGGGCAATGAGCAGTTCTTC. Translated, it gives CASSERGRGNEQFF.

The chain uses TRBV6-6 and TRBJ1-3; 7 bases are a match to TRBD1. Germline CDR1 reads MNHNY; CDR2 reads SVGAGI (reference sequence). V lost 2 bases and J lost 6; bases outside the gene matches: 10. The CDR3 covers 16 residues. CDR3 residues: CASSYPNRGLENTIYF. CDR3 in DNA: TGTGCCAGCAGTTACCCAAACAGGGGACTGGAAAACACCATATATTTT.

The chain is built from TRBV29-1 and TRBJ2-7; TRBD2 is a possible D gene (6 bases). CDR1 is SQVTM, CDR2 ANQGSEA, per germline. The CDR3 is 11 residues long. CDR3 amino acids: CSGKEGYEQYF. In DNA, the CDR3 is TGCAGTGGGAAGGAGGGCTACGAGCAGTACTTC.

This clone was seen just once. V and J are TRBV7-2 and TRBJ1-2; the match to TRBD1 covers 8 bases. V lost 4 bases to trimming and J lost 8 bases; unmatched junction nucleotides: 6. This CDR3 is 13 amino acids long. From germline, CDR1 is SGHTA and CDR2 FQGNSA. The CDR3 spells CASSSQGAPGYTF. CDR3 in DNA: TGTGCCAGCAGCTCCCAGGGGGCGCCCGGCTACACCTTC.

The rearrangement links TRBV9 to TRBJ1-4; the D is unclear. The CDR3 loop spans 16 amino acids. V lost 4 bases and J 7 bases, leaving 20 bases between the germline ends. Germline-derived CDR1 and CDR2 are SGDLS and YYNGEE. The CDR3 region has the DNA TGTGCCAGCAGCCCTAAGGTCGCCGGGGTGGGTGAAAAACTGTTTTTT. It is translated as CASSPKVAGVGEKLFF.

This clone appeared a single time. As DNA, the CDR3 is TGTGCCAGCACCTGGGACTCCCCCTACGAGCAGTACTTC. This codes for CASTWDSPYEQYF. This rearrangement joins TRBV7-8 to TRBJ2-7, with TRBD2 as a possible D gene (6 bases). Trimming removed 7 bases from V and 2 bases from J, with 12 bases in between. Germline V gene data show CDR1 as SGHVS and CDR2 as FQNEAQ. This CDR3 is built from 13 residues.

The chain employs TRBV6-4 and TRBJ2-2; tentative D call: TRBD1 (5 bases). V lost 2 bases and J lost 7, with 14 bases in between. In germline, CDR1 is MRHNA, CDR2 SNTAGT. The CDR3 consists of 15 residues. CDR3 nucleotide sequence: TGTGCCAGCAGTGACCAGACAGACCGTGGCGGGGAGCTGTTTTTT. This encodes CASSDQTDRGGELFF.

CDR3 sequence (DNA): TGTGCCAGCAGTTCGACAACCAACACTGAAGCTTTCTTT. This translates into CASSSTTNTEAFF. The chain uses TRBV7-3 and TRBJ1-1; D is unresolved. Looked up from germline, CDR1 is SGHTA and CDR2 is FQGTGA. This CDR3 is built from 13 residues. Trimming pared 6 bases from V and 2 bases from J, leaving 10 bases between.

The chain combines TRBV10-1 with TRBJ1-1; 9 bases fit TRBD1. V gave up 6 bases and J gave up 1 base; unmatched junction bases: 3. The germline V gene has CDR1 WNHNN and CDR2 SYGVQD (reference sequence). There are 14 residues in the CDR3. CDR3 nucleotides: TGCGCCAGCAGGGGACAGGGAGAGAACACTGAAGCTTTCTTT. It translates to CASRGQGENTEAFF.

The rearrangement uses TRBV28 and TRBJ1-1; D gene uncertain. V lost 3 bases and J lost 0, with 5 bases in between. This CDR3 region has 13 residues. From germline, CDR1 is MDHEN and CDR2 SYDVKM. The CDR3 spells CASSFYMNTEAFF. The CDR3 DNA is TGTGCCAGCAGTTTTTATATGAACACTGAAGCTTTCTTT.

This chain connects TRBV27 to TRBJ2-7, with D possibly being TRBD2 (6 bases). Trimming cost V 6 bases and J 4 bases, with 16 bases left between them. CDR1 and CDR2 (germline): MNHEY, SMNVEV (reference sequence). The length of the CDR3 is 14 residues. The CDR3 spells CASSLGFGGYEQYF. CDR3 bases: TGTGCCAGCAGCCTAGGGTTTGGGGGGTACGAGCAGTACTTC.

The chain couples TRBV6-5 to TRBJ1-6; TRBD1 is a possible D gene (5 bases). Germline V gene lookup returns CDR1 MNHEY and CDR2 SVGAGI. CDR3 size: 13 residues. Trimming shortened V by 6 bases and J by 7 bases, and 10 bases separated the two germline ends. The CDR3 sequence: CASSVRQNSPLHF. The CDR3 nucleotides are TGTGCCAGCAGCGTGAGACAGAATTCACCCCTCCACTTT.

This chain uses TRBV7-6 with TRBJ2-7, with TRBD2 matching over 9 bases. With V trimmed by 6 bases and J by 7 bases, 4 bases remained unmatched. Germline CDR1 and CDR2: SGHVS and FNYEAQ. This CDR3 region has 12 residues. CDR3 residues: CASSRAGGEQYF. The CDR3 DNA is TGTGCCAGCAGTAGAGCGGGGGGTGAGCAGTACTTC.

The V and J genes are TRBV4-1 and TRBJ1-2; D is possibly TRBD1 (5 bases). V gave up 0 bases and J gave up 7 bases, with 9 bases separating them. The germline V gene encodes CDR1 MGHRA and CDR2 YSYEKL. The CDR3 consists of 13 residues. The CDR3 region has the DNA TGCGCCAGCAGCCAAGACAGGGTGAGTGGCTACACCTTC. Translation: CASSQDRVSGYTF.

J is TRBJ1-3 and V is TRBV6-6; no reliable D call. The CDR3 contains 10 residues. Trimming took 6 bases from V and 11 from J, leaving 8 bases between them. Germline-derived CDR1 and CDR2 are MNHNY and SVGAGI (reference sequence). CDR3: CASRGVAIYF. The CDR3 DNA reads as TGTGCCAGCAGGGGCGTGGCCATATATTTT.

The chain links TRBV14 to TRBJ1-1, with 12 nucleotides matching TRBD1. The CDR3 is made up of 17 amino acids. V gave up 4 bases and J gave up 2 bases; unmatched junction bases: 8. In germline, CDR1 is SGHDN, CDR2 FVKESK. CDR3 sequence reads: CASSRAGTGGPNTEAFF. The CDR3 DNA follows: TGTGCCAGCAGCCGAGCCGGGACAGGGGGCCCCAACACTGAAGCTTTCTTT.

The J gene is TRBJ2-2, the V gene TRBV2; 8 bases align to TRBD2. Germline assignment: CDR1 SNHLY and CDR2 FYNNEI. Trimming took 4 bases from V and 5 from J; bases not matched to a gene: 9. The CDR3 sequence is 16 residues long. CDR3 sequence: CASSVYRAGGTGELFF. CDR3 DNA: TGTGCCAGCAGTGTATATAGGGCGGGGGGTACCGGGGAGCTGTTTTTT.

V gene TRBV9 combines with J gene TRBJ2-3; 9 bases agree with TRBD1. V dropped 4 bases and J dropped 3; count of bases not matched to a gene: 9. The germline CDR1 and CDR2 sequences are SGDLS and YYNGEE. The CDR3 has 16 residues. CDR3 nucleotide sequence: TGTGCCAGCAGCCCCCCGGGACAGGGTAGTACAGATACGCAGTATTTT. This codes for CASSPPGQGSTDTQYF.

This clone appeared a few times. V and J are TRBV27 and TRBJ1-6; D gene ambiguous. V shed 3 bases and J shed 9 bases, with 27 bases lying between them. CDR1 and CDR2 from the germline V gene are MNHEY and SMNVEV (reference sequence). The CDR3 loop spans 19 amino acids. CDR3 sequence: CASSLVAGPRTPPGSPLHF. In DNA, the CDR3 is TGTGCCAGCAGTTTGGTAGCGGGCCCAAGGACCCCCCCGGGTTCACCCCTCCACTTT.

The V gene is TRBV30, the J gene TRBJ2-7, with D perhaps matching TRBD1 (5 bases). Between the trimmed V and J ends, which lost 0 bases and 3 bases, there was a span of 12 bases. The germline V gene has CDR1 GTSNPN and CDR2 SVGIG (reference sequence). The CDR3 extends over 14 amino acids. The CDR3 region has the DNA TGTGCCTGGAGTGTACTAAAAGGGGTCTACGAGCAGTACTTC. Translation gives CAWSVLKGVYEQYF.